Listed below are T cell receptor beta chains from one sample, sequenced in a study of T cell responses to AZD1222 COVID-19 vaccine. Assay: immunoSEQ multiplex PCR; the TCRdb copy retains only in-frame clones and omits some. The sample contains 80,000 or so clones, 82% of which appear only once. The sequencing used peripheral blood, collected on day 0 of AZD1222 vaccination. The receptor source for this set is an adult in good health. Each CDR3 is given with its conserved first and last residue. A D gene is named only where the DNA matches it firmly. Some rows mark clone size as missing; the rest say once, few, many or name a class of expanded clone.

NA	TRBJ1-6	TRBV9	NA	TGTGCCAGCAGCGCCGCTATGGGGAATTCACCCCTCCACTTT	CASSAAMGNSPLHF
NA	TRBJ1-2	TRBV19	NA	TGTGCCAGTAGTATGCCGCAAGGGGCGGCCACCTTC	CASSMPQGAATF
NA	TRBJ2-3	TRBV4-3	NA	TGCGCCAGCAGCCAAGATTCCAACACTAATACGCAGTATTTT	CASSQDSNTNTQYF
NA	TRBJ1-1	TRBV7-2	NA	TGTGCCAGCAGCTTTCGCCGGGACACTGAAGCTTTCTTT	CASSFRRDTEAFF
NA	TRBJ1-6	TRBV7-2	NA	TGTGCCAGCAGCCTAGCGGCACAGTATAATTCACCCCTCCACTTT	CASSLAAQYNSPLHF
NA	TRBJ1-6	TRBV5-8	NA	TGTGCCAGCAGCTTATCGAGCCCGGGACACATAAGGGATTCACCCCTCCACTTT	CASSLSSPGHIRDSPLHF
NA	TRBJ1-3	TRBV9	NA	TGTGCCAGCAGCGTAGACTCCGGGGCTGGAAACACCATATATTTT	CASSVDSGAGNTIYF
NA	TRBJ1-5	TRBV9	NA	TGTGCCAGCAGCGTAGATTCAGCGGTAGGGCAGCCCCAGCATTTT	CASSVDSAVGQPQHF
TRBD1	TRBJ2-7	TRBV30	NA	TGTGCCTGGAGTCCCCTGGACAGGGGGAACTCCTACGAGCAGTACTTC	CAWSPLDRGNSYEQYF
NA	TRBJ1-2	TRBV6-2/TRBV6-3	NA	TGTGCCAGCAGTTACTCGTCAGGGCAGGGAGATGGCTACACCTTC	CASSYSSGQGDGYTF
TRBD2	TRBJ2-7	TRBV5-4	NA	TGTGCCAGCAGCTTAGTAACGACTAGCGGCTCCTACGAGCAGTACTTC	CASSLVTTSGSYEQYF
NA	TRBJ2-7	TRBV7-2	once	TGTGCCAGCAGCCCGCCAGGGACCCACGAGCAGTACTTC	CASSPPGTHEQYF
NA	TRBJ1-3	TRBV5-8	NA	TGTGCCAGCAGCCCCCGTCGCGGAAACACCATATATTTT	CASSPRRGNTIYF
NA	TRBJ1-5	TRBV18	NA	TGTGCCAGCTCACCGGTCAGGGGCTCCAATCAGCCCCAGCATTTT	CASSPVRGSNQPQHF
TRBD2	TRBJ2-1	TRBV6-2/TRBV6-3	NA	TGTGCCAGCAGTTCCATAGCGGGAGGGGATGAGCAGTTCTTC	CASSSIAGGDEQFF
NA	TRBJ2-3	TRBV5-3	once	TGTGCCAGAAGCCCCAGGACACTTCCTTTGGGAGATACGCAGTATTTT	CARSPRTLPLGDTQYF
TRBD1	TRBJ1-1	TRBV6-2/TRBV6-3	NA	TGTGCCAGCAGTTACCAGGGGGTCCCTAAGGCTTTCTTT	CASSYQGVPKAFF
TRBD2	TRBJ2-1	TRBV27	NA	TGTGCCAGCAGTTTATGGACTAGCGGGGGCGTAGGGTACAATGAGCAGTTCTTC	CASSLWTSGGVGYNEQFF